The TCR beta chain described here comes from a study of cytomegalovirus exposure and HLA in healthy donors. Study-level findings and limits: In a later analysis, most CMV-associated TCR beta chains appeared HLA-restricted.

A word on this clone: Its antigen is as yet unknown.

PCR primers comprised 60 Vbeta and 13 Jbeta primers. Produced via immunoSEQ multiplex PCR; TCRdb's table is partial and in-frame only. The listing records 70,000 to 80,000 clones. CDR3 length: 13 residues. V was cut by 4 bases and J by 5 bases, with 12 bases left in between. Germline V gene sequence: CDR1 SGHRS, CDR2 YFSETQ. The sample consisted of PBMCs. The chain uses TRBV5-1 and TRBJ2-5; TRBD2 might be the D (6 bases). The receptor comes from a man between 35 and 55 years old in good health and CMV-seronegative. CDR3 sequence: CASSADGGETQYF. CDR3 DNA sequence: TGCGCCAGCAGCGCGGACGGAGGGGAGACCCAGTACTTC.